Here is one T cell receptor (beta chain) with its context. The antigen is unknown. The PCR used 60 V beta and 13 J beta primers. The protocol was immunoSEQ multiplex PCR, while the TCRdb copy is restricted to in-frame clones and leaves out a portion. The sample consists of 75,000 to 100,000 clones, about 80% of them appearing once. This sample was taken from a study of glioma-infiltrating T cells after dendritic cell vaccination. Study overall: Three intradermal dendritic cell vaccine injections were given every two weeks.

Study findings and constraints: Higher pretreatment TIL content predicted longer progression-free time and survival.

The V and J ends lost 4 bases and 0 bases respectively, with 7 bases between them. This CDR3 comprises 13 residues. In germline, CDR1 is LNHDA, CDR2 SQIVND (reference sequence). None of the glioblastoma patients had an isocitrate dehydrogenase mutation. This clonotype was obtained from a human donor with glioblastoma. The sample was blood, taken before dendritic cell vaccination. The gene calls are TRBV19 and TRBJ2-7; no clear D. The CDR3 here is CASSSGYSYEQYF. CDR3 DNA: TGTGCCAGTAGTAGCGGTTACTCCTACGAGCAGTACTTC.